These 10 T cell receptor beta chains share one sample of origin, sequenced in a study of early T cells in non-severe SARS-CoV-2 infection. TCRdb processed the 5' RACE reads anew with MiXCR; each CDR3 protein has one entry. The table has roughly 43,000 distinct CDR3 sequences, 5% to 6% seen once. The sequencing used whole blood, collected at baseline. These TCRs come from an adult who was a healthcare worker with PCR-confirmed SARS-CoV-2 infection or an uninfected control (not recorded which).

This clonotype was seen only a few times. The chain combines TRBV10-2 with TRBJ2-7, with D unclear. This CDR3 comprises 11 residues. Trimming removed 8 bases from V and 5 bases from J, with 10 bases in between. The germline CDR1 and CDR2 sequences are WSHSY and SAAADI. CDR3 amino acids: CASAPSDEQYF. The CDR3 nucleotides read TGCGCCAGCGCCCCTTCGGACGAGCAGTACTTC.

This chain links TRBV7-2 with TRBJ2-3; 8 nucleotides align to TRBD2. The CDR3 contains 14 residues. The germline V gene encodes CDR1 SGHTA and CDR2 FQGNSA. Germline trimming cut 4 bases from V and 1 base from J; bases unmatched to any gene: 1. The CDR3 sequence is CASSWGLGTDTQYF. DNA of the CDR3: TGTGCCAGCAGCTGGGGACTAGGCACAGATACGCAGTATTTT.

In its sample, this clonotype was seen many times. The chain links TRBV29-1 to TRBJ2-1; D is uncertain. The V gene's germline CDR1 is SQVTM and CDR2 ANQGSEA. The CDR3 has 18 residues. Trimming left V 1 base short and J 6 bases short, with 25 bases between. The CDR3 loop is CSVEVGVHWGNGSNEQFF. CDR3 DNA sequence: TGCAGCGTTGAAGTTGGGGTTCATTGGGGAAACGGGTCCAATGAGCAGTTCTTC.

This chain links TRBV30 with TRBJ1-5; tentatively, D is TRBD1 (5 bases). The CDR3 is 14 residues long. Trimming took off 0 bases at V and 7 bases at J, with 13 bases between the two ends. Germline CDR1 and CDR2: GTSNPN and SVGIG (reference sequence). In DNA, the CDR3 is TGTGCCTGGAGTGTATTAGGTGCAGGGCAGCCCCAGCATTTT. It is translated as CAWSVLGAGQPQHF.

There are many counts of this clonotype. This chain connects TRBV6-5 to TRBJ1-2; no reliable D call. There are 13 residues in the CDR3. From germline, CDR1 is MNHEY and CDR2 SVGAGI. V shed 4 bases and J shed 6 bases, with 12 bases lying between them. CDR3 DNA: TGTGCCAGCAGTTCACCGGGAGACGATGGCTACACCTTC. It translates to CASSSPGDDGYTF.

This clonotype has just a few counts. The V and J genes are TRBV11-3 and TRBJ2-2; perhaps TRBD1 as D (6 bases). Germline V lookup: CDR1 SGHNT, CDR2 YENEEA. Between the trimmed V and J ends, which lost 6 bases and 6 bases, there was a span of 14 bases. The CDR3 loop spans 14 amino acids. CDR3 DNA sequence: TGTGCCAGCAGTCAAACAGGGATTCCCGGGGAGCTGTTTTTT. Its translation is CASSQTGIPGELFF. Full variable domain (outside the CDR3, taken from reference TRBV11-3 and TRBJ2-2): EAGVVQSPRYKIIEKKQPVAFWCNPISGHNTLYWYLQNLGQGPELLIRYENEEAVDDSQLPKDRFSAERLKGVDSTLKIQPAELGDSAVYLCASSQTGIPGELFFGEGSRLTVL.

This clonotype was counted ten times or more. The gene calls are TRBV30 and TRBJ1-5; no reliable D call. CDR3 size: 12 residues. V lost 2 bases to trimming and J lost 4 bases, with 6 bases between them. Germline CDR1 GTSNPN, CDR2 SVGIG (reference sequence). CDR3 coding DNA: TGTGCCTGGAGTTCCCCTAATCAGCCCCAGCATTTT. Protein: CAWSSPNQPQHF.

Many counts were recorded for this clonotype. The V call is TRBV6-1, the J call TRBJ2-7; 7 nucleotides line up with TRBD1. This CDR3 comprises 14 residues. Germline V gene lookup returns CDR1 MNHNS and CDR2 SASEGT. Germline trimming cut 4 bases from V and 7 bases from J; bases unmatched to any gene: 10. In DNA, the CDR3 is TGTGCCAGCAGTGCCGGACAGGAGTCAGGGGAGCAGTACTTC. Its translation: CASSAGQESGEQYF.

CDR3 sequence: CASSFSSPRAEAFF. For the CDR3, the DNA is TGTGCCAGCAGTTTTTCTTCGCCTCGAGCTGAAGCTTTCTTT. J is TRBJ1-1 and V is TRBV28; D is uncertain. This CDR3 contains 14 residues. Germline V gives CDR1 MDHEN, CDR2 SYDVKM. Between the trimmed V and J ends, which lost 3 bases and 6 bases, there was a span of 14 bases. The full variable domain, in which reference TRBV28 and TRBJ1-1 provide the parts outside the CDR3, is DVKVTQSSRYLVKRTGEKVFLECVQDMDHENMFWYRQDPGLGLRLIYFSYDVKMKEKGDIPEGYSVSREKKERFSLILESASTNQTSMYLCASSFSSPRAEAFFGQGTRLTVV.

The gene calls are TRBV19 and TRBJ2-3, with 12 nucleotides matching TRBD2. This CDR3 has 17 residues. Germline assignment: CDR1 LNHDA and CDR2 SQIVND (reference sequence). Trimming at V came to 0 bases and at J to 2 bases, leaving 3 bases not matched to a gene. Written as DNA, the CDR3 is TGTGCCAGTAGTATAGAAAGGACTAGCGGGAACACAGATACGCAGTATTTT. Translated: CASSIERTSGNTDTQYF.